Following are 20 T cell receptor beta chains from one sample sequenced in a study of shared clonotypes between healthy human individuals. Sequencing used immunoSEQ multiplex PCR; TCRdb keeps in-frame clones, though not all of them. The data contain 850,000 to 1,200,000 clones, about 76% of them singletons. Sample: memory CD4+ T cells sorted from blood. Subset reported: CD45RA-negative fraction. These receptors originate from a man younger than 35 in good health.

J is TRBJ2-3 and V is TRBV21-1; TRBD1, the table's D call, was not compared with the DNA. TRBV21-1 corresponds to a pseudogene. The CDR3 has 16 amino acids. The CDR3 region has the DNA TGTGCCAGCAGCAAAGCGGGCAGCTTGGGCACAGATACGCAGTATTTT. This translates into CASSKAGSLGTDTQYF.

This chain uses TRBV10-3 with TRBJ1-1, with TRBD1 matching 7 bases. V was clipped by 7 bases and J by 4 bases; unmatched bases: 3. The CDR3 spans 12 residues. Germline values: CDR1 ENHRY, CDR2 SYGVKD. The CDR3 here is CAIKRQGTEAFF. The CDR3 DNA reads as TGTGCCATCAAAAGACAGGGCACTGAAGCTTTCTTT.

This sequence joins TRBV19 and TRBJ2-7, with TRBD2 matching 9 bases. The CDR3 sequence is 15 residues long. From germline, CDR1 is LNHDA and CDR2 SQIVND (reference sequence). The V gene end was trimmed by 4 bases and the J gene end by 1 base; junction bases not matched to a gene: 5. This CDR3 reads CASSRRSGGSYEQYF. CDR3 in DNA: TGTGCCAGTAGTAGAAGAAGCGGGGGGTCCTACGAGCAGTACTTC.

The rearrangement joins TRBV5-6 to TRBJ2-1, with TRBD2 identical over 7 bases. The V gene end was trimmed by 6 bases and the J gene end by 5 bases; junction bases not matched to a gene: 8. Per germline, CDR1 SGHDT and CDR2 YYEEEE. The CDR3 sequence is 14 residues long. In DNA, the CDR3 is TGTGCCAGCACCCGTCCGCTAGCGGACAATGAGCAGTTCTTC. This sequence encodes CASTRPLADNEQFF.

The CDR3 spells CASSQPDQPQHF. The CDR3 nucleotides read TGTGCCAGCAGTCAACCGGATCAGCCCCAGCATTTT. The chain carries TRBV6-5 and TRBJ1-5; D gene uncertain. The CDR3 extends over 12 amino acids. Trimming removed 5 bases at V and 5 bases at J, with 7 bases between. Germline V lookup: CDR1 MNHEY, CDR2 SVGAGI.

This clone was detected a few times. The rearrangement joins TRBV28 to TRBJ1-6; D possibly corresponds to TRBD1 (6 bases). The CDR3 has 17 amino acids. Trimming pared 1 base from V and 8 bases from J, leaving 18 bases between. Germline values: CDR1 MDHEN, CDR2 SYDVKM. CDR3 DNA sequence: TGTGCCAGCAGTTTATTGCCCCACCGACCAGGGGATTCACCCCTCCACTTT. It yields the protein CASSLLPHRPGDSPLHF. Full variable domain (outside the CDR3, taken from reference TRBV28 and TRBJ1-6): DVKVTQSSRYLVKRTGEKVFLECVQDMDHENMFWYRQDPGLGLRLIYFSYDVKMKEKGDIPEGYSVSREKKERFSLILESASTNQTSMYLCASSLLPHRPGDSPLHFGNGTRLTVT.

V is TRBV29-1 and J is TRBJ1-1; D may be TRBD1 (5 bases). Germline assignment: CDR1 SQVTM and CDR2 ANQGSEA. Trimming stripped 1 base from V and 4 bases from J, with 10 bases between. The CDR3 spans 13 residues. For the CDR3, the DNA is TGCAGCGTTGAAGGGCAGGGAGGCACTGAAGCTTTCTTT. Its translation: CSVEGQGGTEAFF.

This sequence joins TRBV6-6 and TRBJ1-1; 10 nucleotides line up with TRBD1. The CDR3 runs to 15 residues. Looked up from germline, CDR1 is MNHNY and CDR2 is SVGAGI (reference sequence). Losses at the gene ends were 0 bases for V and 8 bases for J; bases not matched to a gene: 6. CDR3 region: CASSYSRQGASEAFF. CDR3 sequence (DNA): TGTGCCAGCAGTTACTCGCGACAGGGGGCTTCAGAAGCTTTCTTT.

The chain is built from TRBV19 and TRBJ2-2; tentative D call: TRBD1 (6 bases). Per the germline V gene, CDR1 is LNHDA and CDR2 is SQIVND (reference sequence). The CDR3 runs 14 residues. Trimming left V 5 bases short and J 5 bases short, with 12 bases between. The CDR3 DNA reads as TGTGCCAGTAGTGATCAGGGGCGAACCGGGGAGCTGTTTTTT. Its translation: CASSDQGRTGELFF.

The count of this clone is one. Additional DNA sequences in this sample encode the identical CDR3. The V and J genes are TRBV27 and TRBJ1-1; D is perhaps TRBD1 (6 bases). Germline V gene data show CDR1 as MNHEY and CDR2 as SMNVEV (reference sequence). CDR3 size: 13 residues. Deletions cut 5 bases from V and 5 bases from J, with 12 bases between. CDR3 bases: TGTGCCAGCAGTCTACAGGGAAGAACTGAAGCTTTCTTT. Amino acids: CASSLQGRTEAFF.

J is TRBJ1-1 and V is TRBV10-3, with TRBD1 as a possible D gene (5 bases). Germline CDR1 ENHRY, CDR2 SYGVKD. Trimming took 1 base from V and 0 from J, leaving 21 bases between them. The CDR3 has 19 residues. The CDR3: CAISEWGVGGRGMNTEAFF. The CDR3 nucleotides read TGTGCCATCAGTGAGTGGGGTGTGGGGGGTCGAGGGATGAACACTGAAGCTTTCTTT.

The genes are TRBV4-2 and TRBJ2-7; unclear D gene. The CDR3 runs to 15 residues. V was pared by 1 base and J by 0 bases, with 10 bases between. Looked up from germline, CDR1 is LGHNA and CDR2 is YNFKEQ. The CDR3 reads CASSQGGKGSYEQYF. The CDR3 nucleotides are TGTGCCAGCAGCCAAGGGGGTAAGGGCTCCTACGAGCAGTACTTC.

V and J are TRBV6-1 and TRBJ2-1, with D perhaps matching TRBD1 (6 bases). Per germline, CDR1 MNHNS and CDR2 SASEGT. The CDR3 runs to 15 residues. The V gene lost 6 bases and the J gene lost 0 bases, with 12 bases spanning the gap. As DNA, the CDR3 is TGTGCCAGCAGCAAACAGGACAGCTCCTACAATGAGCAGTTCTTC. This codes for CASSKQDSSYNEQFF.

This chain uses TRBV9 with TRBJ1-2; possible D gene TRBD1, 5 bases. V lost 0 bases to trimming and J lost 4 bases, with 13 bases between them. Germline V lookup: CDR1 SGDLS, CDR2 YYNGEE. CDR3 length: 15 residues. CDR3 nucleotide sequence: TGTGCCAGCAGCGTAGTGGCAGGGTCAACCTATGGCTACACCTTC. Protein sequence: CASSVVAGSTYGYTF.

V gene TRBV4-1 combines with J gene TRBJ2-4; 12 bases are a match to TRBD1. The CDR3 contains 17 residues. The germline gives CDR1 MGHRA, CDR2 YSYEKL. V gave up 0 bases and J gave up 3 bases; unmatched junction bases: 3. The CDR3 reads CASSQEGTGGGKNIQYF. The CDR3 DNA reads as TGCGCCAGCAGCCAAGAAGGGACAGGGGGCGGCAAAAACATTCAGTACTTC.

CDR3 in amino acids: CASSSTGERSGELFF. CDR3 coding DNA: TGTGCCAGCAGCTCCACAGGGGAGAGGTCCGGGGAGCTGTTTTTT. The V and J genes are TRBV5-5 and TRBJ2-2; 7 bases map to TRBD1. Germline CDR1 is SGHKS and CDR2 is YYEKEE (reference sequence). The length of the CDR3 is 15 residues. J lost 6 bases, V lost 3 bases, and 8 bases had no gene match.

V gene TRBV7-2 combines with J gene TRBJ2-1, with 8 bases that match TRBD2. This CDR3 region has 13 residues. Germline trimming cut 11 bases from V and 2 bases from J; bases unmatched to any gene: 5. Germline lookup yields CDR1 SGHTA and CDR2 FQGNSA. CDR3 residues: CAELAGPYNEQFF. In DNA, the CDR3 is TGTGCCGAGTTAGCGGGGCCCTACAATGAGCAGTTCTTC. The full variable domain, rest sourced from reference TRBV7-2 and TRBJ2-1, is GAGVSQSPSNKVTEKGKDVELRCDPISGHTALYWYRQSLGQGLEFLIYFQGNSAPDKSGLPSDRFSAERTGGSVSTLTIQRTQQEDSAVYLCAELAGPYNEQFFGPGTRLTVL.

The chain is built from TRBV6-1 and TRBJ1-3; D not certain. Trimming took off 2 bases at V and 2 bases at J, with 7 bases between the two ends. Looked up from germline, CDR1 is MNHNS and CDR2 is SASEGT. This CDR3 contains 14 residues. CDR3 sequence: CASSEYRTGNTIYF. DNA for the CDR3: TGTGCCAGCAGTGAATACCGAACTGGAAACACCATATATTTT.

The V and J genes are TRBV6-5 and TRBJ1-1; D uncertain. V was clipped by 2 bases and J by 1 base, with 14 bases between them. The CDR3 has 16 residues. Germline lookup yields CDR1 MNHEY and CDR2 SVGAGI. CDR3 sequence reads: CASSYTPGGWNTEAFF. The CDR3 bases are TGTGCCAGCAGTTACACCCCAGGAGGGTGGAACACTGAAGCTTTCTTT.

This chain joins TRBV7-2 and TRBJ1-1; D not certain. The CDR3 loop spans 12 amino acids. Germline CDR1 is SGHTA and CDR2 is FQGNSA. V was clipped by 3 bases and J by 3 bases, with 5 bases between them. The CDR3 DNA reads TGTGCCAGCAGCTTGCAGGACACTGAAGCTTTCTTT. As protein: CASSLQDTEAFF. Looking up the rest from reference TRBV7-2 and TRBJ1-1 gives the full variable domain: GAGVSQSPSNKVTEKGKDVELRCDPISGHTALYWYRQSLGQGLEFLIYFQGNSAPDKSGLPSDRFSAERTGGSVSTLTIQRTQQEDSAVYLCASSLQDTEAFFGQGTRLTVV.